The next 27 T cell receptor beta chains were all read from a single sample in a study of T cells after yellow fever vaccination. MiXCR, applied by TCRdb to the 5' RACE reads, yields one record per CDR3 protein. The table lists around 530,000 distinct CDR3 sequences, roughly a sixth of them singletons, with 15% to 20% in the top ten. Sequences were derived from PBMCs, sampled less than 6 days after the first yellow fever vaccination. These receptors originate from a young man who received the YFV17D yellow fever vaccine.

The table lists this clonotype with a few counts. This chain links TRBV7-3 with TRBJ2-6; 8 nucleotides line up with TRBD2. With V trimmed by 4 bases and J by 1 base, 9 bases remained unmatched. Germline CDR1 reads SGHTA; CDR2 reads FQGTGA. The CDR3 covers 18 residues. Here the CDR3 reads CASSSPGGELSGANVLTF. CDR3 in DNA: TGTGCCAGCAGCTCCCCGGGGGGGGAGTTATCTGGGGCCAACGTCCTGACTTTC.

The V call is TRBV19, the J call TRBJ2-3; 7 bases line up with TRBD1. CDR3 length: 15 residues. The V and J ends lost 3 bases and 2 bases, in that order; junction bases with no gene match: 5. Germline loops: CDR1 LNHDA, CDR2 SQIVND (reference sequence). CDR3 sequence reads: CASSIGTAVTDTQYF. For the CDR3, the DNA is TGTGCCAGTAGTATCGGGACAGCGGTCACAGATACGCAGTATTTT.

In its sample, this clonotype was seen many times. The V gene is TRBV6-5, the J gene TRBJ1-2; D remains unclear. The V gene lost 1 base and the J gene lost 3 bases, with 9 bases spanning the gap. The CDR3 sequence is 14 residues long. Germline lookup yields CDR1 MNHEY and CDR2 SVGAGI. CDR3 region: CASSYLDGDYGYTF. The CDR3 DNA sequence: TGTGCCAGCAGTTACTTAGACGGGGACTATGGCTACACCTTC.

The sample holds a few counts of this clonotype. The rearrangement links TRBV24-1 to TRBJ2-7; D is unresolved. The CDR3 length is 15 residues. Germline CDR1 is KGHDR and CDR2 is SFDVKD. The ends were cut back, 7 bases at V and 0 bases at J, with 15 bases in the middle. The CDR3 protein is CATRGSRKSSYEQYV. DNA of the CDR3: TGTGCCACCAGGGGCAGTAGGAAAAGCTCCTACGAGCAGTACGTC.

This clonotype has ten or more counts. The J gene is TRBJ1-2, the V gene TRBV5-5; the D is unclear. Germline CDR1 and CDR2: SGHKS and YYEKEE (reference sequence). This CDR3 spans 14 amino acids. V shed 1 base and J shed 8 bases, with 15 bases lying between them. The CDR3 region is CASSLRLEEGGYTF. The DNA for the CDR3 is TGTGCCAGCAGCTTGCGCCTAGAGGAAGGGGGCTACACCTTC.

The sample holds many counts of this clonotype. J is TRBJ2-3 and V is TRBV12-3 or TRBV12-4; D ambiguous. V was trimmed by 4 bases and J by 6 bases, leaving 8 bases between them. The CDR3 is 12 amino acids. CDR3 sequence reads: CASSSSSDTQYF. The CDR3 DNA is TGTGCCAGCAGTTCCTCCTCGGATACGCAGTATTTT.

V and J are TRBV6-1 and TRBJ1-5; D remains unclear. Trimming removed 7 bases at V and 7 bases at J, with 17 bases between. The CDR3 spans 14 residues. Germline CDR1 and CDR2: MNHNS and SASEGT. In DNA, the CDR3 is TGTGCCAGCACCTTAAAAGGACTGGCCCAGCCCCAGCATTTT. Amino acids: CASTLKGLAQPQHF.

This clonotype was seen more than once but under ten times. This sequence joins TRBV7-8 and TRBJ2-1; D may match TRBD1 or TRBD2 (6 bases each). The CDR3 sequence is 14 residues long. The germline gives CDR1 SGHVS, CDR2 FQNEAQ. V was pared by 2 bases and J by 5 bases, with 10 bases between. CDR3 in amino acids: CASSLRGAHNEQFF. CDR3 nucleotide sequence: TGTGCCAGCAGCTTAAGGGGGGCTCACAATGAGCAGTTCTTC.

The chain carries TRBV6-1 and TRBJ2-4; TRBD1 is a possible D gene (7 bases). This CDR3 region has 14 residues. The germline V gene encodes CDR1 MNHNS and CDR2 SASEGT. Trimming removed 7 bases at V and 3 bases at J, with 13 bases between. CDR3 sequence: CASTGGGFKNIQYF. The CDR3 region has the DNA TGTGCCAGCACCGGAGGGGGCTTCAAAAACATTCAGTACTTC.

V and J are TRBV4-3 and TRBJ2-1; TRBD2 agrees at 9 bases. The CDR3 is 16 residues long. The germline V gene encodes CDR1 LGHNA and CDR2 YSLEER. V lost 0 bases, J lost 8 bases, and 8 bases stayed unmatched. The CDR3 region is CASSQDWSGGFDEQFF. In DNA form, the CDR3 reads TGCGCCAGCAGCCAAGATTGGAGCGGGGGGTTCGATGAGCAGTTCTTC.

This clonotype has ten or more counts. The chain is built from TRBV10-3 and TRBJ1-2; 11 positions agree with TRBD1. The CDR3 runs 15 residues. The V and J ends lost 4 bases and 4 bases, in that order; junction bases with no gene match: 5. Germline loops: CDR1 ENHRY, CDR2 SYGVKD. The chain's CDR3 is CAISGTGGLSYGYTF. The CDR3 DNA reads as TGTGCCATCAGTGGGACAGGGGGCCTCAGCTATGGCTACACCTTC.

The chain joins TRBV10-3 to TRBJ1-2; D is undetermined. Trimming took 4 bases from V and 8 from J, leaving 11 bases between them. This CDR3 is built from 12 residues. The germline V gene has CDR1 ENHRY and CDR2 SYGVKD. The CDR3 is CAISASLLGYTF. The CDR3 DNA follows: TGTGCCATCAGTGCCTCCCTTTTAGGCTACACCTTC.

V gene TRBV2 combines with J gene TRBJ1-1, with 10 bases that match TRBD1. Germline V gene lookup returns CDR1 SNHLY and CDR2 FYNNEI. V lost 6 bases, J lost 2 bases, and 6 bases stayed unmatched. The CDR3 loop spans 15 amino acids. The CDR3 DNA reads TGTGCCAGCAGCCGGGACAGGGGCGAAAACACTGAAGCTTTCTTT. Its protein is CASSRDRGENTEAFF.

This clonotype showed up many times. This chain joins TRBV4-3 and TRBJ1-1; D perhaps matches TRBD1 (5 bases). This CDR3 is built from 14 residues. V was trimmed by 2 bases and J by 0 bases, leaving 7 bases between them. The V gene's germline CDR1 is LGHNA and CDR2 YSLEER. The CDR3 sequence: CASSQQGLNTEAFF. In DNA form, the CDR3 reads TGCGCCAGCAGCCAACAGGGTCTGAACACTGAAGCTTTCTTT.

The chain employs TRBV29-1 and TRBJ2-3; 7 bases are a match to TRBD1. The ends lost 5 bases at V and 2 bases at J; junction bases unmatched: 4. The CDR3 is made up of 13 amino acids. Germline V gene data show CDR1 as SQVTM and CDR2 as ANQGSEA. CDR3 protein: CSVTGTVTDTQYF. CDR3 nucleotide sequence: TGCAGCGTTACCGGGACAGTCACAGATACGCAGTATTTT.

This clonotype showed up just a few times. The chain employs TRBV5-1 and TRBJ2-2; D gene ambiguous. V was clipped by 0 bases and J by 4 bases, with 10 bases between them. Germline V gene sequence: CDR1 SGHRS, CDR2 YFSETQ. The CDR3 has 15 residues. The CDR3 bases are TGCGCCAGCAGCTTGGGGGTACAGAGCACCGGGGAGCTGTTTTTT. It codes for CASSLGVQSTGELFF.

This clonotype has a handful of counts. The V gene is TRBV12-5, the J gene TRBJ1-2; D remains unclear. Germline assignment: CDR1 LGHNT and CDR2 FRNRAP. The CDR3 is 12 amino acids. V was trimmed by 0 bases and J by 4 bases, leaving 3 bases between them. CDR3 nucleotide sequence: TGTGCTAGTGGTTTGGTTACCTATGGCTACACCTTC. Amino acid sequence: CASGLVTYGYTF.

This clonotype was observed a few times. This sequence joins TRBV20-1 and TRBJ1-2; 7 bases match TRBD1. The CDR3 sequence is 13 residues long. CDR1 is DFQATT and CDR2 is SNEGSKA in the germline V gene (reference sequence). The junction had 10 bases not matched to a gene; V was cut back by 8 bases and J by 4 bases. CDR3: CSTSRGLLYGYTF. The CDR3 DNA is TGCAGTACCTCAAGGGGGCTCCTCTATGGCTACACCTTC.

This clonotype came up a few times. The chain couples TRBV9 to TRBJ1-1; no clear D. The CDR3 has 13 amino acids. In germline, CDR1 is SGDLS, CDR2 YYNGEE. Trimming cost V 0 bases and J 1 base, with 4 bases left between them. DNA for the CDR3: TGTGCCAGCAGCGTAGGGACGAACACTGAAGCTTTCTTT. As protein: CASSVGTNTEAFF.

This clonotype has more than one count but fewer than ten. The rearrangement uses TRBV5-1 and TRBJ1-1; the D gene is possibly TRBD1 (6 bases). Germline V gives CDR1 SGHRS, CDR2 YFSETQ. The length of the CDR3 is 14 residues. V gave up 0 bases and J gave up 7 bases, with 13 bases separating them. CDR3 coding DNA: TGCGCCAGCAGCTTGGACCCAGGGGAGAGTGAAGCTTTCTTT. This sequence encodes CASSLDPGESEAFF.

The V call is TRBV10-3, the J call TRBJ2-1, with 8 bases fitting TRBD2. Germline V gene sequence: CDR1 ENHRY, CDR2 SYGVKD. The CDR3 consists of 13 residues. The ends lost 11 bases at V and 6 bases at J; junction bases unmatched: 9. The CDR3 DNA follows: TGTGCCGGACGGGAGGGACATCGCAATGAGCAGTTCTTC. This codes for CAGREGHRNEQFF.

In its sample, this clonotype was seen many times. V gene TRBV7-2 combines with J gene TRBJ2-5; tentatively, D is TRBD2 (6 bases). From germline, CDR1 is SGHTA and CDR2 FQGNSA. Trimming stripped 2 bases from V and 2 bases from J, with 12 bases between. The length of the CDR3 is 15 residues. This CDR3 is CASSLQDYRQETQYF. The CDR3 DNA reads as TGTGCCAGCAGCTTACAGGACTACCGACAAGAGACCCAGTACTTC.

This clonotype has more than one count but fewer than ten. This chain links TRBV4-1 with TRBJ2-1; D gene ambiguous. Trimming left V 1 base short and J 6 bases short, with 4 bases between. CDR1 MGHRA and CDR2 YSYEKL come from the germline V gene. The CDR3 extends over 12 amino acids. The CDR3 DNA reads TGCGCCAGCAGCCAAGGGACCAATGAGCAGTTCTTC. This encodes CASSQGTNEQFF.

In its sample, this clonotype was seen a few times. The chain has TRBV20-1 and TRBJ2-1, with 9 bases fitting TRBD2. Unmatched junction bases numbered 8, after V lost 3 bases and J lost 2 bases. This CDR3 region has 16 residues. CDR1 is DFQATT and CDR2 is SNEGSKA in the germline V gene (reference sequence). The CDR3 region has the DNA TGCAGTGCTAGTTGGTTAGCGGGGGCAACCTACAATGAGCAGTTCTTC. Amino acids: CSASWLAGATYNEQFF.

This chain connects TRBV6-2 or TRBV6-3 to TRBJ2-5; TRBD2 is a possible D gene (6 bases). Germline V gene sequence: CDR1 MNHEY, CDR2 SVGEGT. This CDR3 region has 14 residues. The V end lost 5 bases, the J end lost 4 bases, and 14 bases lay between the germline ends. The CDR3 DNA reads as TGTGCCAGCAGTGGGACTCTCCACCGAGAGACCCAGTACTTC. As protein: CASSGTLHRETQYF.

CDR3 in amino acids: CASSEQRGYNEQFF. In DNA, the CDR3 is TGTGCCAGCAGCGAGCAGCGGGGCTACAATGAGCAGTTCTTC. The chain employs TRBV4-2 and TRBJ2-1, with TRBD2 matching 7 bases. The CDR3 length is 14 residues. After removal of 5 bases from V and 3 bases from J, the junction contained 4 bases not matched to a gene. Germline-derived CDR1 and CDR2 are LGHNA and YNFKEQ.

On this clonotype: At one boundary the junction diverges from the germline segment, which might be a read error. This chain uses TRBV4-1 with TRBJ1-2, with 7 bases aligning to TRBD1. Germline CDR1 MGHRA, CDR2 YSYEKL. The CDR3 covers 15 residues. The CDR3, as DNA: TGCGCCGGCAGCCAAGGGTTTAGACAGGGACGTGGCTACACCTTC. Amino acids: CAGSQGFRQGRGYTF.